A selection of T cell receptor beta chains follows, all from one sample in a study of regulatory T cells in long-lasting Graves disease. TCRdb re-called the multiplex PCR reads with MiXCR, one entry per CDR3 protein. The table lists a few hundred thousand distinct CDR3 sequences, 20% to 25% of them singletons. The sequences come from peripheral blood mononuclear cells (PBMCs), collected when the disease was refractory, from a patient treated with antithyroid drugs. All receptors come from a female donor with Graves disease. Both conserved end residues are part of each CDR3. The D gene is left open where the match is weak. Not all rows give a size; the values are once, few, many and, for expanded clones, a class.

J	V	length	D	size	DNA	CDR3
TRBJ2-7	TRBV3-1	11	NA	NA	TGTGCCAGCAGTCGAAATAACGAGCAGTACTTC	CASSRNNEQYF
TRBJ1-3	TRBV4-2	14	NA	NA	TGTGCCAGCAGCCAAGACCCCTCTGGAAACACCATATATTTT	CASSQDPSGNTIYF
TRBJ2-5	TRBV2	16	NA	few	TGTGCCAGCAGTGAATTGGGTTGGGCAGACCAAGAGACCCAGTACTTC	CASSELGWADQETQYF
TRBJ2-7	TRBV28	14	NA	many	TGTGCCAGCAGTTTAGGGACATTTAACTACGAGCAGTACTTC	CASSLGTFNYEQYF
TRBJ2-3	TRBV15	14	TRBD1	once	TGTGCCACCTCCGTCGGGACAGGCACAGATACGCAGTATTTT	CATSVGTGTDTQYF
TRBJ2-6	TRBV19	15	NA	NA	TGTGCCAGTAACGGGGCTAGCTCTGGGGCCAACGTCCTGACTTTC	CASNGASSGANVLTF
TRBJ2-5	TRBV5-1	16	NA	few	TGCGCCAGCAGCCCTTCCGAAGGGCCCGCGGCGGAGACCCAGTACTTC	CASSPSEGPAAETQYF
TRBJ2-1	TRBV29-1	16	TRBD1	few	TGCAGCGTTGAAGCCCGGACAGGGGTGATTTACAATGAGCAGTTCTTC	CSVEARTGVIYNEQFF
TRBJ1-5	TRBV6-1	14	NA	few	TGTGCCAGTCAAGGTGGGGGTAGCAATCAGCCCCAGCATTTT	CASQGGGSNQPQHF
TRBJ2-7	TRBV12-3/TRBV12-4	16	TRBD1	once	TGTGCCAGCAGTTCCTCCGGACAGGGGGTGGTTTACGAGCAGTACTTC	CASSSSGQGVVYEQYF
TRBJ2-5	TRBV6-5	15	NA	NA	TGTGCCAGCAGTTACTCGGGGGGCCTCCAAGAGACCCAGTACTTC	CASSYSGGLQETQYF
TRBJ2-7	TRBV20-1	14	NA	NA	TGCAGTGCTAGAAAACTCGATTTCTCCTACGAGCAGTACTTC	CSARKLDFSYEQYF
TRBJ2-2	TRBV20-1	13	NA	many	TGCAGTGCAGGGCGGGAAGGCACCGGGGAGCTGTTTTTT	CSAGREGTGELFF
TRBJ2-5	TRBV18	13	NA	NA	TGTGCCAGCCCACCAGGAGGGGAAGAGACCCAGTACTTC	CASPPGGEETQYF
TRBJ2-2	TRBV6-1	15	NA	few	TGTGCCAGCAGTGAACAGGGCACTCATACCGGGGAGCTGTTTTTT	CASSEQGTHTGELFF
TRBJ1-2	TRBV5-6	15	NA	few	TGTGCCAGCAGCTTGGTGTCTGCAGGGCTTTATGGCTACACCTTC	CASSLVSAGLYGYTF
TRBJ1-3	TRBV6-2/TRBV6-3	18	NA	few	TGTGCCAGCATGATAACCCATGGGCGTACGATCTCTGGAAACACCATATATTTT	CASMITHGRTISGNTIYF
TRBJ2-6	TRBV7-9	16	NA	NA	TGTGCCGCTGGGGAGGGGGGAAGCTCTGGGGCCAACGTCCTGACTTTC	CAAGEGGSSGANVLTF
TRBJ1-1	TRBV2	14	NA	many	TGTGCCAGCAGTTATCAAAACAAAAACACTGAAGCTTTCTTT	CASSYQNKNTEAFF
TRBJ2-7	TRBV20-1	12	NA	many	TGCAGTGCTAGAGGTAGCGGCTACGAGCAGTACTTC	CSARGSGYEQYF
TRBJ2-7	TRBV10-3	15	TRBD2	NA	TGTGCCATCAGTGAGACTAGCGGGAGGTCCTACGAGCAGTACTTC	CAISETSGRSYEQYF
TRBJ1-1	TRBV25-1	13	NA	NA	TGTGCCAGCAGTGGCCACAGGTACACTGAAGCTTTCTTT	CASSGHRYTEAFF
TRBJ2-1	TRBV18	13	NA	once	TGTGCCAGCTCACCACTGGCCTACAATGAGCAGTTCTTC	CASSPLAYNEQFF
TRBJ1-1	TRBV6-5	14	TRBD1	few	TGTGCCAGCAGTTACTCTTTTAACAGGGGTTCAGCTTTCTTT	CASSYSFNRGSAFF
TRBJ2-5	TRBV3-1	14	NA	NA	TGTGCCAGCAGCCAAGTCGGTTCTGGGGAGACCCAGTACTTC	CASSQVGSGETQYF